This TCR beta chain is from a study of memory CD4+ T cells and cytomegalovirus serostatus. Study findings and constraints: Suggested: most of the CMV-linked TCR signature lies in CD4+ memory cells.

Comments on this clone: The antigen is undetermined.

Single viable CD3+CD4+CD8-CD45RO+ cells were sorted as the memory CD4+ T cells. CDR3 length equals 16 residues. CDR1 is SGHDN, CDR2 FVKESK, per germline. V lost 4 bases and J lost 4; bases outside the gene matches: 10. Original handling: After removing out-of-frame reads, under 2.5 million distinct TCRbeta sequences remained. Assay used: immunoSEQ multiplex PCR; TCRdb lists only in-frame clones, some missing. Clone size and the V and J calls come from that table; the DNA yielded D and trimming. The data hold fewer than 75,000 clones, with roughly 80% observed a single time. The chain joins TRBV14 to TRBJ1-1; 9 bases align to TRBD1. The sequence derives from an adult in good health and CMV-seronegative. The sequenced material came from memory CD4+ T cells from blood. This chain's CDR3 is CASSPGTGSFGTEAFF. CDR3 coding DNA: TGTGCCAGCAGCCCCGGGACAGGGTCTTTCGGCACTGAAGCTTTCTTT.